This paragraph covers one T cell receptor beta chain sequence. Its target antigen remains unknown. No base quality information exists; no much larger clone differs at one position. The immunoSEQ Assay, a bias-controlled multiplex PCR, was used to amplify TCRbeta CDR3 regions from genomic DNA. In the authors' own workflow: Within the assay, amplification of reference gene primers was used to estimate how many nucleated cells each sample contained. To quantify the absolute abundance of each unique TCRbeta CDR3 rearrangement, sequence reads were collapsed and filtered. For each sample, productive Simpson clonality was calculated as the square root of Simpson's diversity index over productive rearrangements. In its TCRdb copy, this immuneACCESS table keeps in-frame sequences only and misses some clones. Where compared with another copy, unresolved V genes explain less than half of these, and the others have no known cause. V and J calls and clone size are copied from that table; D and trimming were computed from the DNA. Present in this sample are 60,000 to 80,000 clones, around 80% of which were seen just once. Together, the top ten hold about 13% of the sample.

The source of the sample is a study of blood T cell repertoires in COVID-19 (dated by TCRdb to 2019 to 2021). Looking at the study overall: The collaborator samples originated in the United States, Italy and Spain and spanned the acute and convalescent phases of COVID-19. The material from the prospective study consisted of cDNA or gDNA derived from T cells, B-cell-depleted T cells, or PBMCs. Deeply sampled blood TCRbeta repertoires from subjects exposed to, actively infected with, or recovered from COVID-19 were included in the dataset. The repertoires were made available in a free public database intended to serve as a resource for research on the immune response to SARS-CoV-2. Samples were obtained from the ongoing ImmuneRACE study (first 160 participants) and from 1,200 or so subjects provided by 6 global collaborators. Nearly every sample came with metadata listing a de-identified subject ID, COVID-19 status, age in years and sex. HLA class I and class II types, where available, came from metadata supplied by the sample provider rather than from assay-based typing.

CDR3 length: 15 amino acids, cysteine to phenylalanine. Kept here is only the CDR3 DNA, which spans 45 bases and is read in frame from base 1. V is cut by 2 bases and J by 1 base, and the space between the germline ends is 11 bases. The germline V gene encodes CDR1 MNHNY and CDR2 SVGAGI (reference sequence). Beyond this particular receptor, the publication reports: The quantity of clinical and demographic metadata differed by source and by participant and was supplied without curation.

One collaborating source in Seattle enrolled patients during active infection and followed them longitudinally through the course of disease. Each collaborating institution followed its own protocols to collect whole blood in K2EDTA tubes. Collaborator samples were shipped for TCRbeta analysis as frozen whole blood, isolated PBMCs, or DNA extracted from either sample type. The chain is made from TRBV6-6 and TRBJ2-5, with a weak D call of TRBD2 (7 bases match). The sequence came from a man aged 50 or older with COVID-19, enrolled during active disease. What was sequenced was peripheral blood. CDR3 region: CASSYGGGGQETQYF. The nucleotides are TGTGCCAGCAGTTACGGGGGAGGGGGCCAAGAGACCCAGTACTTC.